Listed below are T cell receptor beta chains from one sample, sequenced in a study of blood T cells in healthy people across ages. TCRdb fed the 5' RACE reads into MiXCR, producing one record per CDR3 protein. The sample records 800,000 to 950,000 distinct CDR3 sequences, just under 30% being singletons. The same sample was also studied in work on T cells of mothers and their children.

The sequencing input was blood. The receptors were gathered from a middle-aged woman in good health. The CDR3 runs from the conserved cysteine through the conserved F or W. Fields, in order: clone size, J gene, V gene, D gene, CDR3 DNA, CDR3 protein. The D gene is left open where the match is weak. Rows give clone size only sometimes, using once, few, many, or a class for an expanded clone.

many	TRBJ2-7	TRBV27	.	TGTGCCAGCAGTTATTCGACAGAGAACTACGAGCAGTACTTC	CASSYSTENYEQYF
many	TRBJ2-1	TRBV7-3	TRBD1	TGTGCCAGCAGCTTAAAGGGGGACAGGGCGGGGAATGAGCAGTTCTTC	CASSLKGDRAGNEQFF
.	TRBJ2-7	TRBV24-1	.	TGTGCCACCAGCCCGGGGGGCAGAAGATACGAGCAGTACTTC	CATSPGGRRYEQYF
few	TRBJ1-2	TRBV3-1	.	TGTGCCAGCAGCCAAGGAGGGGTTGGCCATGGCTACACCTTC	CASSQGGVGHGYTF
few	TRBJ1-3	TRBV24-1	.	TGTGCCACCAGTGATTCGGCGGGGGACGACTCTGGAAACACCATATATTTT	CATSDSAGDDSGNTIYF
few	TRBJ1-1	TRBV28	.	TGTGCCAGCAGTTCTGGACAGTTTTACACTGAAGCTTTCTTT	CASSSGQFYTEAFF
many	TRBJ2-5	TRBV6-2/TRBV6-3	.	TGTGCCAGCACCTTCACTGGGGGAGAGTACCAAGAGACCCAGTACTTC	CASTFTGGEYQETQYF
many	TRBJ2-2	TRBV29-1	.	TGCAGCGTTGAAGGCAGCACCGGGGAGCTGTTTTTT	CSVEGSTGELFF
.	TRBJ2-7	TRBV6-2/TRBV6-3	.	TGTGCCAGCAGTTACCCGGGGGTGCAGTACTTC	CASSYPGVQYF
many	TRBJ1-2	TRBV28	.	TGTGCCAGCAGTTTAGGTCAGAGATATGGCTACACCTTC	CASSLGQRYGYTF